The 31 T cell receptor beta chains in this list originate from one sample, sequenced in a study of blood T cell repertoires in COVID-19. TCRdb's table, derived via immunoSEQ multiplex PCR, lists solely in-frame clones and lacks some. The sample yields fewer than 55,000 clones, 65% to 85% seen once. Sequencing input: peripheral blood. These receptors were taken from a man aged 50-59 years with acute or convalescent COVID-19.

The J gene is TRBJ1-1, the V gene TRBV27, with 10 bases lining up with TRBD1. The CDR3 is made up of 15 amino acids. Per germline, CDR1 MNHEY and CDR2 SMNVEV (reference sequence). J lost 5 bases, V lost 5 bases, and 8 bases had no gene match. The chain's CDR3 is CASSLLTGGGTEAFF. The CDR3 nucleotides read TGTGCCAGCAGTCTACTGACAGGGGGCGGAACTGAAGCTTTCTTT.

DNA for the CDR3: TGTGCCAGCAGGGAACGATCTCGGGGGAATCGAGCTAATGAAAAACTGTTTTTT. The encoded protein is CASRERSRGNRANEKLFF. V usage is TRBV7-9 and J usage is TRBJ1-4, with D possibly matching TRBD1 (5 bases). V dropped 6 bases and J dropped 3 bases, with 23 bases sitting between them. Per the germline V gene, CDR1 is SEHNR and CDR2 is FQNEAQ (reference sequence). This CDR3 has 18 amino acids.

This chain uses TRBV10-1 with TRBJ1-5; tentative D call: TRBD1 (6 bases). CDR1 is WNHNN and CDR2 is SYGVQD in the germline V gene (reference sequence). The length of the CDR3 is 13 residues. Trimming took off 4 bases at V and 4 bases at J, with 8 bases between the two ends. In DNA form, the CDR3 reads TGCGCCAGCAGTGCCCAGGGGAATCAGCCCCAGCATTTT. Its protein product is CASSAQGNQPQHF.

The chain has TRBV19 and TRBJ2-2; 7 bases map to TRBD1. The trim removed 7 bases at V and 0 bases at J, leaving 2 bases unmatched. The CDR3 is 14 amino acids. Looked up from germline, CDR1 is LNHDA and CDR2 is SQIVND (reference sequence). The chain's CDR3 is CASIGTANTGELFF. The CDR3 bases are TGTGCCAGTATAGGGACAGCGAACACCGGGGAGCTGTTTTTT.

V is TRBV6-5 and J is TRBJ2-1; 10 bases are a match to TRBD1. From germline, CDR1 is MNHEY and CDR2 SVGAGI. The CDR3 is made up of 15 amino acids. Germline trimming cut 0 bases from V and 8 bases from J; bases unmatched to any gene: 4. The CDR3 spells CASSYSPGQGYEQFF. The CDR3 coding sequence is TGTGCCAGCAGTTACTCCCCGGGACAGGGGTATGAGCAGTTCTTC.

The chain uses TRBV27 and TRBJ2-1, with a possible D match to TRBD1 (6 bases). Trimming pared 6 bases from V and 0 bases from J, leaving 12 bases between. This CDR3 has 15 residues. The germline V gene encodes CDR1 MNHEY and CDR2 SMNVEV (reference sequence). CDR3 loop: CASRPDSSSYNEQFF. CDR3 sequence (DNA): TGTGCCAGCAGGCCGGACAGTAGCTCCTACAATGAGCAGTTCTTC.

V is TRBV7-8 and J is TRBJ2-5, with 14 bases that match TRBD2. CDR1 and CDR2 (germline): SGHVS, FQNEAQ. After removal of 5 bases from V and 4 bases from J, the junction contained 12 bases not matched to a gene. The CDR3 covers 18 residues. The CDR3 here is CASSRAGTSGRGRETQYF. In DNA form, the CDR3 reads TGTGCCAGCAGCCGGGCCGGGACTAGCGGGAGAGGACGAGAGACCCAGTACTTC. Supplemented by reference TRBV7-8 and TRBJ2-5, the full variable domain reads GAGVSQSPRYKVAKRGQDVALRCDPISGHVSLFWYQQALGQGPEFLTYFQNEAQLDKSGLPSDRFFAERPEGSVSTLKIQRTQQEDSAVYLCASSRAGTSGRGRETQYFGPGTRLLVL.

The chain carries TRBV2 and TRBJ2-1; TRBD1 might be the D (5 bases). V lost 5 bases and J 0 bases, leaving 14 bases between the germline ends. The CDR3 totals 16 residues. CDR1 SNHLY and CDR2 FYNNEI come from the germline V gene. As DNA, the CDR3 is TGTGCCAGCAGTCGGACATTATATAGCTCCTACAATGAGCAGTTCTTC. Residues: CASSRTLYSSYNEQFF.

The J gene is TRBJ1-6, the V gene TRBV27; D unresolved. In germline, CDR1 is MNHEY, CDR2 SMNVEV (reference sequence). Trimming shortened V by 7 bases and J by 7 bases, and 14 bases separated the two germline ends. The CDR3 runs 14 residues. CDR3: CASTLGGNNSPLHF. The DNA of the CDR3 is TGTGCCAGCACCCTCGGAGGGAACAATTCACCCCTCCACTTT.

The CDR3 region is CASSFIASGAYYNEQFF. The CDR3 coding sequence is TGTGCCAGCAGCTTTATAGCTAGCGGGGCCTACTACAATGAGCAGTTCTTC. V gene TRBV5-5 combines with J gene TRBJ2-1; TRBD2 matches 9 bases. The CDR3 has 17 residues. Germline V lookup: CDR1 SGHKS, CDR2 YYEKEE (reference sequence). Unmatched junction bases numbered 9, after V lost 2 bases and J lost 3 bases. The whole variable domain, filled in from reference TRBV5-5 and TRBJ2-1, reads DAGVTQSPTHLIKTRGQQVTLRCSPISGHKSVSWYQQVLGQGPQFIFQYYEKEERGRGNFPDRFSARQFPNYSSELNVNALLLGDSALYLCASSFIASGAYYNEQFFGPGTRLTVL.

The rearrangement links TRBV10-3 to TRBJ1-1; no definite D call. Trimming removed 2 bases from V and 1 base from J, with 11 bases in between. From germline, CDR1 is ENHRY and CDR2 SYGVKD. This CDR3 has 15 amino acids. This CDR3 reads CAISESTLKNTEAFF. The CDR3 DNA follows: TGTGCCATCAGTGAGAGTACTCTAAAGAACACTGAAGCTTTCTTT.

The V and J genes are TRBV5-1 and TRBJ1-6; 8 nucleotides line up with TRBD1. CDR1 is SGHRS and CDR2 is YFSETQ in the germline V gene. With V trimmed by 5 bases and J by 2 bases, 9 bases remained unmatched. CDR3 length equals 17 residues. CDR3 in DNA: TGCGCCAGCAGGGCAGGGGGCGCTAGAACCTATAATTCACCCCTCCACTTT. Translated, it gives CASRAGGARTYNSPLHF.

The J gene is TRBJ2-1, the V gene TRBV7-9, with TRBD2 matching over 12 bases. The CDR3 has 16 amino acids. V shed 5 bases, J shed 6 bases, and the junction held 8 bases outside the gene matches. Germline V gene lookup returns CDR1 SEHNR and CDR2 FQNEAQ (reference sequence). CDR3 residues: CASSPWRTSGANEQFF. CDR3 DNA: TGTGCCAGCAGCCCCTGGCGGACTAGCGGGGCCAATGAGCAGTTCTTC.

The chain joins TRBV27 to TRBJ1-5; 9 bases agree with TRBD1. The V and J ends lost 5 bases and 5 bases, in that order; junction bases with no gene match: 4. CDR3 length equals 14 residues. Germline V gives CDR1 MNHEY, CDR2 SMNVEV (reference sequence). The DNA for the CDR3 is TGTGCCAGCAGTCCACAGGGGGCCCATCAGCCCCAGCATTTT. Translation: CASSPQGAHQPQHF.

The CDR3 region has the DNA TGTGCCAGTAGTAGAGGACAGGGGGCGGGCACTGAAGCTTTCTTT. It specifies CASSRGQGAGTEAFF. This chain uses TRBV19 with TRBJ1-1; 11 bases align to TRBD1. The CDR3 has 15 amino acids. The germline V gene has CDR1 LNHDA and CDR2 SQIVND (reference sequence). V lost 4 bases to trimming and J lost 4 bases; unmatched junction nucleotides: 5.

V usage is TRBV6-5 and J usage is TRBJ1-6, with TRBD1 identical over 8 bases. Germline CDR1 reads MNHEY; CDR2 reads SVGAGI. The CDR3 contains 14 residues. Trimming at V came to 8 bases and at J to 6 bases, leaving 6 bases not matched to a gene. CDR3 sequence reads: CASQGTGANSPLHF. The CDR3, as DNA: TGTGCCAGCCAAGGGACAGGAGCTAATTCACCCCTCCACTTT.

This chain uses TRBV9 with TRBJ1-2; D gene unclear. V lost 3 bases and J 4 bases, leaving 4 bases between the germline ends. CDR1 SGDLS and CDR2 YYNGEE come from the germline V gene. The CDR3 covers 11 residues. DNA for the CDR3: TGTGCCAGCAGCGGCGTCTATGGCTACACCTTC. Its protein product is CASSGVYGYTF.

V is TRBV27 and J is TRBJ2-5; D may be TRBD1 (5 bases). CDR3 size: 15 residues. V lost 2 bases, J lost 2 bases, and 12 bases lay in between. Looked up from germline, CDR1 is MNHEY and CDR2 is SMNVEV (reference sequence). The CDR3 bases are TGTGCCAGCAGTTTAACTGGGGCAGCACAAGAGACCCAGTACTTC. Its protein is CASSLTGAAQETQYF.

The chain links TRBV6-5 to TRBJ1-5; D not certain. Germline lookup yields CDR1 MNHEY and CDR2 SVGAGI. Trimming shortened V by 9 bases and J by 7 bases, and 16 bases separated the two germline ends. The CDR3 contains 13 residues. The DNA for the CDR3 is TGTGCCAGTCGAATCGCGCGGGAACAGCCCCAGCATTTT. Translation gives CASRIAREQPQHF.

V is TRBV7-8 and J is TRBJ2-7; 11 bases match TRBD1. This CDR3 spans 15 amino acids. V shed 5 bases and J 5 bases; nucleotides not matched to a gene: 8. Looked up from germline, CDR1 is SGHVS and CDR2 is FQNEAQ. The CDR3, as DNA: TGTGCCAGCAGCACCCGGACAGGGGGCGCCGACGAGCAGTACTTC. This codes for CASSTRTGGADEQYF. The full variable domain, its missing parts supplied by reference TRBV7-8 and TRBJ2-7, is GAGVSQSPRYKVAKRGQDVALRCDPISGHVSLFWYQQALGQGPEFLTYFQNEAQLDKSGLPSDRFFAERPEGSVSTLKIQRTQQEDSAVYLCASSTRTGGADEQYFGPGTRLTVT.

The gene calls are TRBV12-5 and TRBJ2-1, with 11 positions matching TRBD2. V was clipped by 0 bases and J by 3 bases; unmatched bases: 4. The CDR3 length is 17 residues. The V gene's germline CDR1 is LGHNT and CDR2 FRNRAP. Written as DNA, the CDR3 is TGTGCTAGTGGTTTGGTACGACTAGCGGGGAACTACAATGAGCAGTTCTTC. Translated, it gives CASGLVRLAGNYNEQFF.

A single count supports this clone. The V call is TRBV7-9, the J call TRBJ1-1; D is unclear. CDR1 is SEHNR and CDR2 is FQNEAQ in the germline V gene (reference sequence). V lost 1 base to trimming and J lost 3 bases, with 9 bases between them. The CDR3 consists of 14 residues. The CDR3 DNA follows: TGTGCCAGCAGCTTAGGCGGCAGTTACACTGAAGCTTTCTTT. This sequence encodes CASSLGGSYTEAFF.

Points on this clone: Other DNA variants within this sample encode the same CDR3. The chain recombines TRBV5-1 with TRBJ1-2; 8 nucleotides match TRBD1. Looked up from germline, CDR1 is SGHRS and CDR2 is YFSETQ. The ends lost 3 bases at V and 2 bases at J; junction bases unmatched: 3. This CDR3 comprises 14 residues. CDR3 nucleotide sequence: TGCGCCAGCAGCTCGGGACAGGCGAACTATGGCTACACCTTC. It yields the protein CASSSGQANYGYTF.

J is TRBJ2-1 and V is TRBV10-3, with D possibly being TRBD2 (5 bases). CDR1 and CDR2 (germline): ENHRY, SYGVKD. The CDR3 extends over 14 amino acids. V dropped 4 bases and J dropped 4 bases, with 11 bases sitting between them. This CDR3 is CAISASGEYNEQFF. The CDR3 bases are TGTGCCATCAGTGCCTCCGGGGAATACAATGAGCAGTTCTTC.

The V gene is TRBV29-1, the J gene TRBJ2-7, with D possibly being TRBD2 (6 bases). This CDR3 comprises 14 residues. CDR1 is SQVTM and CDR2 is ANQGSEA in the germline V gene. V was trimmed by 0 bases and J by 2 bases, leaving 11 bases between them. The CDR3 protein is CSVEDRGIAYEQYF. The CDR3 coding sequence is TGCAGCGTTGAAGATCGGGGGATAGCCTACGAGCAGTACTTC.

The chain is built from TRBV9 and TRBJ2-5; possible D gene TRBD1, 6 bases. Germline loops: CDR1 SGDLS, CDR2 YYNGEE. Between the trimmed V and J ends, which lost 0 bases and 4 bases, there was a span of 16 bases. This CDR3 comprises 16 residues. The CDR3 is CASSVGGQPIRETQYF. Written as DNA, the CDR3 is TGTGCCAGCAGCGTAGGGGGGCAGCCCATCCGAGAGACCCAGTACTTC.

This clone occurred once. This rearrangement joins TRBV29-1 to TRBJ1-2, with 7 nucleotides matching TRBD1. Trimming at V came to 5 bases and at J to 5 bases, leaving 2 bases not matched to a gene. The CDR3 is 11 residues long. Germline CDR1 and CDR2: SQVTM and ANQGSEA. The CDR3, as DNA: TGCAGCGTTCGACAGGGTTATGGCTACACCTTC. This codes for CSVRQGYGYTF.

V usage is TRBV27 and J usage is TRBJ2-7; maybe TRBD1 (5 bases). This CDR3 comprises 15 residues. Between the trimmed V and J ends, which lost 0 bases and 2 bases, there was a span of 11 bases. In germline, CDR1 is MNHEY, CDR2 SMNVEV (reference sequence). CDR3 residues: CASSLSWQGAYEQYF. The DNA of the CDR3 is TGTGCCAGCAGTTTATCGTGGCAGGGTGCCTACGAGCAGTACTTC.

The gene calls are TRBV2 and TRBJ2-7, with 9 positions matching TRBD2. The V segment lost 0 bases and the J segment 7 bases; nucleotides outside the gene matches: 7. In germline, CDR1 is SNHLY, CDR2 FYNNEI. This CDR3 region has 15 residues. CDR3 residues: CASSEARSGSGEQYF. The CDR3 DNA follows: TGTGCCAGCAGTGAAGCGCGTAGCGGGAGCGGAGAGCAGTACTTC.

This chain links TRBV4-1 with TRBJ1-5, with unresolved D. The V end was cut by 1 base, the J end by 3 bases, with 10 bases between. This CDR3 contains 15 residues. Germline assignment: CDR1 MGHRA and CDR2 YSYEKL. The CDR3: CASSQVPGNNQPQHF. The CDR3 DNA follows: TGCGCCAGCAGCCAAGTCCCAGGAAACAATCAGCCCCAGCATTTT.

This sequence joins TRBV5-6 and TRBJ2-5; TRBD1 matches at 8 bases. J gave up 11 bases and V 1 base, and 16 bases lay outside the gene matches. The CDR3 extends over 16 amino acids. Germline CDR1 reads SGHDT; CDR2 reads YYEEEE. This chain's CDR3 is CASSLFSSGQGSSQYF. CDR3 nucleotide sequence: TGTGCCAGCAGCTTGTTCTCAAGTGGACAGGGTTCGTCACAGTACTTC.